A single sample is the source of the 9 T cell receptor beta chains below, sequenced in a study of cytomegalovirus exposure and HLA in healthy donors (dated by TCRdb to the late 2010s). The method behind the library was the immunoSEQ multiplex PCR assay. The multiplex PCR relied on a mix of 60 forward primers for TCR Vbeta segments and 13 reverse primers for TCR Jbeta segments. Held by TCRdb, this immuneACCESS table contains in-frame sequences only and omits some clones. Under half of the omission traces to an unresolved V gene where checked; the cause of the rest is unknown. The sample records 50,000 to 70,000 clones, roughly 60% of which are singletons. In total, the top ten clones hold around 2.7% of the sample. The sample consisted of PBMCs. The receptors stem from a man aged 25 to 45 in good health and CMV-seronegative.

The CDR3 sequence: CASSVPGQGSSSNQPQHF. For the CDR3, the DNA is TGTGCCAGCAGTGTCCCGGGACAGGGCTCCTCGAGCAATCAGCCCCAGCATTTT. V usage is TRBV2 and J usage is TRBJ1-5; TRBD1 aligns across 9 bases. CDR1 is SNHLY, CDR2 FYNNEI, per germline. The CDR3 has 18 residues. J lost 1 base, V lost 4 bases, and 11 bases had no gene match.

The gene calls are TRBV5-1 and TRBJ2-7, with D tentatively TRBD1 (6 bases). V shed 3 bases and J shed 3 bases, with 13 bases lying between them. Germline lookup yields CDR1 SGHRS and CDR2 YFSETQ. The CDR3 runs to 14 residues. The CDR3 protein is CASSSGTTIYEQYF. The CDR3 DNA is TGCGCCAGCAGCTCCGGGACAACTATCTACGAGCAGTACTTC.

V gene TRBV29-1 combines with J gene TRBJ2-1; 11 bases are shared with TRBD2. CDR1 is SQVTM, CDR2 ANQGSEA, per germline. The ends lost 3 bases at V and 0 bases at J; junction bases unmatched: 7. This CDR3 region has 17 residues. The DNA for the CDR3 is TGCAGCGTTGAGGGTCTAGCGGGGGGTTACTCCTACAATGAGCAGTTCTTC. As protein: CSVEGLAGGYSYNEQFF.

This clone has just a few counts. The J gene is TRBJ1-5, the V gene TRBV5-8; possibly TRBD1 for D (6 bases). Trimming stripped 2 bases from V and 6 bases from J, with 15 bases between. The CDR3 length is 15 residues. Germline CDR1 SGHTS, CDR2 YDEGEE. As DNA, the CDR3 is TGTGCCAGCAGCTTAAGGCAGGGGAGTAGTCAGCCCCAGCATTTT. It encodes CASSLRQGSSQPQHF.

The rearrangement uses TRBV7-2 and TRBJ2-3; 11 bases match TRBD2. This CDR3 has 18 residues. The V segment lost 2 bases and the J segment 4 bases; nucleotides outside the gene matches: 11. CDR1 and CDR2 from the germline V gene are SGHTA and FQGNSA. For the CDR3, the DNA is TGTGCCAGCAGCTTATCGGGTAATAGCGGGGGGGGAGCAGATACGCAGTATTTT. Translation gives CASSLSGNSGGGADTQYF.

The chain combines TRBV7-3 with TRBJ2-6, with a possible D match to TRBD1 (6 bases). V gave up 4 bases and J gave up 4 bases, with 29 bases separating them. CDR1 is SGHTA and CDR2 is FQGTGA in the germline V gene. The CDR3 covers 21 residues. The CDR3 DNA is TGTGCCAGCAGCTCCATTTTGGGGGCGGCTTCCGCTACGGAAGGGGCCAACGTCCTGACTTTC. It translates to CASSSILGAASATEGANVLTF. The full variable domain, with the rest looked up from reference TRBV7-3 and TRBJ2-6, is GAGVSQTPSNKVTEKGKYVELRCDPISGHTALYWYRQSLGQGPEFLIYFQGTGAADDSGLPNDRFFAVRPEGSVSTLKIQRTERGDSAVYLCASSSILGAASATEGANVLTFGAGSRLTVL.

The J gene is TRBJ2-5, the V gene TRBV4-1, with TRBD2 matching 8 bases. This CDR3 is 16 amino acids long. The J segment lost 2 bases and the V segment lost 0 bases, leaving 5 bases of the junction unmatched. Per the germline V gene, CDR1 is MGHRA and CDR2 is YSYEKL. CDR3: CASSQESGGSQETQYF. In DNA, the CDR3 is TGCGCCAGCAGCCAAGAGTCGGGGGGGTCTCAAGAGACCCAGTACTTC.

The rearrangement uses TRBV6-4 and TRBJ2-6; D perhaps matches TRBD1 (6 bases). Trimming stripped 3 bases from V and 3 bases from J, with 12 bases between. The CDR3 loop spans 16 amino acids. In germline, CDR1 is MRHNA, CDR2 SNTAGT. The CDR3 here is CASSEQGSFGANVLTF. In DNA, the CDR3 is TGTGCCAGCAGTGAACAGGGAAGTTTTGGGGCCAACGTCCTGACTTTC.

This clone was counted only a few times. CDR3 amino acids: CASLGELQETQYF. CDR3 nucleotide sequence: TGTGCCAGCCTCGGGGAGCTTCAAGAGACCCAGTACTTC. This chain links TRBV2 with TRBJ2-5; maybe TRBD2 (5 bases). Trimming left V 8 bases short and J 2 bases short, with 12 bases between. The CDR3 extends over 13 amino acids. CDR1 SNHLY and CDR2 FYNNEI come from the germline V gene.